These T cell receptor beta chains were read from a single sample in a study of T cell responses to AZD1222 COVID-19 vaccine. Generated by immunoSEQ multiplex PCR, the TCRdb table keeps only in-frame clones and is missing some. The sample consists of about 110,000 clones, roughly 92% of them appearing once. This sample comprised peripheral blood, obtained 28 days after the second AZD1222 dose. These TCRs come from an adult who received the AZD1222 COVID-19 vaccine. Each CDR3 is given with its conserved first and last residue. D genes are given only for firm matches. Clone size appears in some rows only: once, few, many, or a class for an expanded clone.

v_gene	j_gene	abundance	d_gene	CDR3aa	CDR3nt
TRBV9	TRBJ2-2	few	-	CASSPRGNTGELFF	TGTGCCAGCAGCCCCCGAGGGAACACCGGGGAGCTGTTTTTT
TRBV11-1	TRBJ1-5	-	-	CASSLEGSQPQHF	TGTGCCAGCAGCTTAGAGGGGAGTCAGCCCCAGCATTTT
TRBV4-2	TRBJ2-1	-	-	CASSLLEGAGYNEQFF	TGTGCCAGCAGCCTCCTCGAAGGGGCGGGCTACAATGAGCAGTTCTTC
TRBV7-2	TRBJ2-7	-	TRBD1	CASSLGGTVSYEQYF	TGTGCCAGCAGCTTAGGAGGGACAGTCTCCTACGAGCAGTACTTC
TRBV30	TRBJ1-1	once	-	CAWSVSMVTEAFF	TGTGCCTGGAGTGTATCGATGGTTACTGAAGCTTTCTTT
TRBV11-1	TRBJ1-1	once	-	CASSKRTELNTEAFF	TGTGCCAGCAGCAAGCGGACGGAACTTAACACTGAAGCTTTCTTT
TRBV5-1	TRBJ1-4	few	TRBD1	CASSLSEGGWEKLFF	TGCGCCAGCAGCTTGAGTGAAGGGGGCTGGGAAAAACTGTTTTTT
TRBV11-2	TRBJ1-2	once	-	CASSKDGQKRF	TGTGCCAGCAGCAAGGACGGACAGAAACGCTTC
TRBV5-1	TRBJ2-2	-	-	CASSLPGPGELFF	TGCGCCAGCAGCTTACCGGGGCCCGGGGAGCTGTTTTTT
TRBV11-1	TRBJ1-1	-	-	CASSLWYGRDTEAFF	TGTGCCAGCAGCTTATGGTATGGGAGGGACACTGAAGCTTTCTTT
TRBV7-2	TRBJ1-2	-	TRBD1	CASSLTGIGYTF	TGTGCCAGCAGCTTGACAGGGATCGGCTACACCTTC
TRBV4-2	TRBJ2-7	-	TRBD1	CASSREGTETYEQYF	TGTGCCAGCAGCCGTGAAGGGACAGAAACCTACGAGCAGTACTTC
TRBV6-1	TRBJ1-1	-	-	CASSESWGNTEAFF	TGTGCCAGCAGTGAATCGTGGGGGAACACTGAAGCTTTCTTT
TRBV18	TRBJ2-1	-	TRBD1	CASSPSPQGYNEQFF	TGTGCCAGCTCACCGAGTCCACAGGGGTACAATGAGCAGTTCTTC
TRBV5-1	TRBJ2-7	-	-	CASKADDTYEQYF	TGCGCCAGCAAGGCGGATGACACCTACGAGCAGTACTTC
TRBV7-2	TRBJ2-3	-	TRBD2	CASSRGVASSTDTQYF	TGTGCCAGCAGCCGGGGGGTAGCTTCTAGCACAGATACGCAGTATTTT
TRBV6-4	TRBJ2-1	-	-	CASSDSGRDINEQFF	TGTGCCAGCAGTGACTCGGGCAGGGATATCAATGAGCAGTTCTTC
TRBV10-3	TRBJ1-5	-	TRBD1	CAISEYRGSRAQHF	TGTGCCATCAGTGAGTACAGGGGTTCGCGGGCCCAGCATTTT
TRBV9	TRBJ1-2	once	-	CASSPTGSNYGYTF	TGTGCCAGCAGCCCGACAGGCAGTAACTATGGCTACACCTTC
TRBV7-9	TRBJ1-2	-	TRBD1	CASSQNRQGAYGYTF	TGTGCCAGCAGCCAAAATCGTCAGGGGGCCTATGGCTACACCTTC
TRBV14	TRBJ1-2	medium-sized	TRBD1	CASSQDWDRGLTNYGYTF	TGTGCCAGCAGCCAAGATTGGGACAGGGGGCTGACTAACTATGGCTACACCTTC
TRBV6-5	TRBJ1-6	-	TRBD1	CASRTDRDSPLHF	TGTGCCAGCAGAACAGACAGGGATTCACCCCTCCACTTT
TRBV18	TRBJ1-1	-	-	CASSLPGPNTEAFF	TGTGCCAGCTCACTACCGGGACCCAACACTGAAGCTTTCTTT
TRBV4-2	TRBJ2-7	-	TRBD2	CASSHGTSNYEQYF	TGTGCCAGCAGCCACGGGACTAGCAACTACGAGCAGTACTTC
TRBV3-1/TRBV3-2	TRBJ1-1	once	-	CASRGIGAGTEAFF	TGTGCCAGCAGGGGAATTGGGGCGGGCACTGAAGCTTTCTTT
TRBV6-4	TRBJ1-5	-	-	CASSPDLRQPQHF	TGTGCCAGCAGTCCGGACTTACGACAGCCCCAGCATTTT
TRBV27	TRBJ1-6	-	-	CASYGRALTPSYNSPLHF	TGTGCCAGCTACGGGAGGGCCCTCACCCCCTCCTATAATTCACCCCTCCACTTT
TRBV5-1	TRBJ1-6	-	TRBD1	CASSGQAYNSPLHF	TGCGCCAGCAGCGGACAGGCTTATAATTCACCCCTCCACTTT
TRBV27	TRBJ2-7	-	-	CASLGGPHEQYF	TGTGCCAGCTTGGGGGGGCCCCACGAGCAGTACTTC
TRBV18	TRBJ2-5	-	-	CASSPLLGSRETQYF	TGTGCCAGCTCACCACTGTTAGGCAGCCGAGAGACCCAGTACTTC
TRBV5-4	TRBJ2-3	-	-	CASSLDRAADTQYF	TGTGCCAGCAGCTTGGACAGGGCTGCAGATACGCAGTATTTT
TRBV14	TRBJ1-2	-	-	CASSQDYANYGYTF	TGTGCCAGCAGCCAAGACTACGCGAACTATGGCTACACCTTC
TRBV24-1	TRBJ1-2	-	-	CATSDFRGLGGYTF	TGTGCCACCAGTGATTTCCGGGGGCTTGGTGGCTACACCTTC
TRBV6-7	TRBJ2-3	-	-	CASSYRIDTQYF	TGTGCCAGCAGTTACAGGATCGATACGCAGTATTTT
TRBV28	TRBJ2-6	-	TRBD1	CASGTVSGANVLTF	TGTGCCAGCGGGACAGTTTCTGGGGCCAACGTCCTGACTTTC
TRBV5-4	TRBJ2-7	-	TRBD1	CASAGQGYEQYF	TGTGCCAGCGCGGGACAGGGCTACGAGCAGTACTTC
TRBV5-4	TRBJ2-7	-	TRBD1	CASSSRTGGYEQYF	TGTGCCAGCAGCTCTCGGACAGGGGGCTACGAGCAGTACTTC
TRBV18	TRBJ2-5	-	-	CASSPVQEQETQYF	TGTGCCAGCTCACCGGTCCAAGAACAAGAGACCCAGTACTTC
TRBV7-2	TRBJ1-2	-	TRBD1	CASSLWTGTGGVGYTF	TGTGCCAGCAGCTTATGGACCGGGACAGGGGGCGTTGGCTACACCTTC
TRBV6-5	TRBJ2-2	-	TRBD1	CASKGQVFTGELFF	TGTGCCAGCAAGGGACAGGTGTTCACCGGGGAGCTGTTTTTT
TRBV10-3	TRBJ1-6	-	TRBD1	CAISDPRGGSPLHF	TGTGCCATCAGTGATCCCAGGGGGGGCTCACCCCTCCACTTT
TRBV10-3	TRBJ2-3	-	TRBD1	CAVPGQRTDTQYF	TGTGCTGTTCCGGGACAGCGCACAGATACGCAGTATTTT
TRBV7-6	TRBJ2-5	once	TRBD2	CASSARLAGGGPQYF	TGTGCCAGCAGCGCCCGACTAGCGGGGGGTGGGCCCCAGTACTTC
TRBV3-1/TRBV3-2	TRBJ2-2	-	-	CASSQLRTQGRTGELFF	TGTGCCAGCAGCCAACTACGCACACAGGGAAGGACCGGGGAGCTGTTTTTT
TRBV13	TRBJ2-7	-	-	CASSRGRTSYEQYF	TGTGCCAGCAGTCGGGGAAGAACCTCCTACGAGCAGTACTTC
TRBV29-1	TRBJ1-1	-	-	CSVEGTWSTEAFF	TGCAGCGTTGAAGGGACTTGGAGCACTGAAGCTTTCTTT
TRBV5-1	TRBJ2-2	once	-	CASSFGRVNTGELFF	TGCGCCAGCAGCTTCGGCAGGGTGAACACCGGGGAGCTGTTTTTT
TRBV7-2	TRBJ1-2	-	-	CASSLADSYGYTF	TGTGCCAGCAGCTTAGCTGACAGCTATGGCTACACCTTC
TRBV4-3	TRBJ2-5	-	-	CASSRILAIQETQYF	TGCGCCAGCAGCCGGATCCTAGCGATCCAAGAGACCCAGTACTTC
TRBV11-2	TRBJ2-2	-	-	CASSLVISNTGELFF	TGTGCCAGCAGCTTAGTCATATCGAACACCGGGGAGCTGTTTTTT